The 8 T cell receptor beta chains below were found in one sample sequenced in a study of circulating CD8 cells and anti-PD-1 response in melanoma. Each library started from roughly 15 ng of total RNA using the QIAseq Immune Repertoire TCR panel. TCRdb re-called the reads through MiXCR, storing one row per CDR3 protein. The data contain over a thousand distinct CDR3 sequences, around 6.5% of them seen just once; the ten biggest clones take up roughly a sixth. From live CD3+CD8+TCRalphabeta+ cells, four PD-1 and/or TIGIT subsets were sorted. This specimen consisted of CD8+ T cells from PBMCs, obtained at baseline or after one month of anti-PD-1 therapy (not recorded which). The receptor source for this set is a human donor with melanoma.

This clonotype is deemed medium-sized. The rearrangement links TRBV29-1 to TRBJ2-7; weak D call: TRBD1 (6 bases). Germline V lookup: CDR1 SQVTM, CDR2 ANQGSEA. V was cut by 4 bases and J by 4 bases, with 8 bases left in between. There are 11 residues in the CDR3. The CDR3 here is CSVARGYEQYF. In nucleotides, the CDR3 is TGCAGCGTTGCAAGGGGGTACGAGCAGTACTTC.

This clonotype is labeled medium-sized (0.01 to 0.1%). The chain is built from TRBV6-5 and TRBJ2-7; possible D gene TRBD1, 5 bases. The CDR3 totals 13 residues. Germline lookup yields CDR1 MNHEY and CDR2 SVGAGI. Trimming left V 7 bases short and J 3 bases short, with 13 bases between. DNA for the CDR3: TGTGCCAGCAAATCAGGGTCAAGCTACGAGCAGTACTTC. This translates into CASKSGSSYEQYF.

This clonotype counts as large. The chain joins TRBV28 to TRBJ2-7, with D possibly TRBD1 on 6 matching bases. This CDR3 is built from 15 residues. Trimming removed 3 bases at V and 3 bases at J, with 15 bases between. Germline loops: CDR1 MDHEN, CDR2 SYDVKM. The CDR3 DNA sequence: TGTGCCAGCAGTTTCGGAACCGGGACAAACTACGAGCAGTACTTC. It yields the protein CASSFGTGTNYEQYF.

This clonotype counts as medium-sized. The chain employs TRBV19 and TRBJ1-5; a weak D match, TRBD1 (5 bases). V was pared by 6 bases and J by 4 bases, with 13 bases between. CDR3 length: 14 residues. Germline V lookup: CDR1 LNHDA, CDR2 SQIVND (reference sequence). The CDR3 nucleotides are TGTGCCAGTAGCCAGGGACGGGATAATCAGCCCCAGCATTTT. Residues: CASSQGRDNQPQHF.

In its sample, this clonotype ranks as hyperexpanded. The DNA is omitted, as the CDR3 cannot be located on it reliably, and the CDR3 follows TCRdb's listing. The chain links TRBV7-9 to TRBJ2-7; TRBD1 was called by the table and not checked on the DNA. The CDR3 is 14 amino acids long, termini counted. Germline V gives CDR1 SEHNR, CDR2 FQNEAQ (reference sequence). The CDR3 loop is CASSFGAGAYEQYF.

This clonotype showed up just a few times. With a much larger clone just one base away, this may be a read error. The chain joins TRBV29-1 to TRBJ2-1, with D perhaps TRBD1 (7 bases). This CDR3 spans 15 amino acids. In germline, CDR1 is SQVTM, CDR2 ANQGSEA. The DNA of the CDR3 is TGCAGCGTTGAAGATCAGGGGGGCTCCTACAATGAGCAGTCCTTC. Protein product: CSVEDQGGSYNEQSF.

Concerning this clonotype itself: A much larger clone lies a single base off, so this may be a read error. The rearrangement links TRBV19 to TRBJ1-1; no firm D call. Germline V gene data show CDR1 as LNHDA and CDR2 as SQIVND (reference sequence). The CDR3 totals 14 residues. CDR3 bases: TGTGCCAGTAGTATAGATCTTAGTAACACTGATGCTTTCTTT. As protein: CASSIDLSNTDAFF.

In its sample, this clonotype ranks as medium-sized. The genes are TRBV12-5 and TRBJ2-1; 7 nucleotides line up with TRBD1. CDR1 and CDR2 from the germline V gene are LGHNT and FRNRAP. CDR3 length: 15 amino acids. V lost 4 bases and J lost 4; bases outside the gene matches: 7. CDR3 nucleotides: TGTGCTAGTGGTTCTACCGGGACAGAATACAATGAGCAGTTCTTC. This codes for CASGSTGTEYNEQFF.